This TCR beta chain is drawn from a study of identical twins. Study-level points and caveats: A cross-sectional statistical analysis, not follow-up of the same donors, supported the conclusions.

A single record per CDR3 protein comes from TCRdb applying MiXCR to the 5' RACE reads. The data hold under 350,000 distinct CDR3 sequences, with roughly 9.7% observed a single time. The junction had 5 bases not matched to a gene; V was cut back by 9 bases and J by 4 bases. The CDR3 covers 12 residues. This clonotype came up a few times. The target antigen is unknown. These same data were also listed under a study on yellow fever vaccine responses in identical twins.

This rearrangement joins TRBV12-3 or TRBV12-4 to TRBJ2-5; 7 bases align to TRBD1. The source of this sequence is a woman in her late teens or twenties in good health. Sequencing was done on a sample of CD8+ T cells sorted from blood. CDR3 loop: CASRNRGETQYF. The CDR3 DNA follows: TGTGCCAGTCGTAACAGGGGAGAGACCCAGTACTTC.